These T cell receptor beta chains were read from a single sample in a study of spatial heterogeneity in lung cancer. From the 5' RACE reads, TCRdb called clonotypes with MiXCR, one entry per CDR3 protein. In the table there are about 52,000 distinct CDR3 sequences, around 6.7% of which are singletons. This material consisted of PBMCs, taken at follow-up. The receptor source for this set is a female donor with early-stage non-small cell lung cancer. CDR3s include the opening cysteine and the closing phenylalanine or tryptophan. A D gene is named only where the DNA matches it firmly. Only part of the rows carry a size: once, few, many, or a class if the clone is expanded.

J gene	D gene	V gene	clone size	CDR3 protein	CDR3 DNA
TRBJ1-1	TRBD1	TRBV6-6	many	CASRLPGQGFMNTEAFF	TGTGCCAGCAGACTACCGGGACAGGGTTTTATGAACACTGAAGCTTTCTTT
TRBJ1-1	NA	TRBV6-5	NA	CASRQGRTEAFF	TGTGCCAGCAGACAGGGTCGGACTGAAGCTTTCTTT
TRBJ2-6	NA	TRBV13	many	CASSLRAGANVLTF	TGTGCCAGCAGCTTAAGGGCTGGGGCCAACGTCCTGACTTTC
TRBJ2-3	TRBD2	TRBV30	many	CAWVAGGADTQYF	TGTGCCTGGGTAGCGGGGGGGGCAGATACGCAGTATTTT
TRBJ2-7	NA	TRBV5-1	few	CASREDSRSSYEQYF	TGCGCCAGCAGAGAGGACAGTCGAAGCTCCTACGAGCAGTACTTC
TRBJ1-2	TRBD1	TRBV20-1	few	CSASGGQNYGYTF	TGCAGTGCTAGTGGGGGACAGAACTATGGCTACACCTTC
TRBJ2-1	NA	TRBV6-6	few	CASSYANNEQFF	TGTGCCAGCAGTTACGCAAACAATGAGCAGTTCTTC
TRBJ2-7	NA	TRBV29-1	many	CSVEGQKQYEQYF	TGCAGCGTTGAAGGACAGAAACAATACGAGCAGTACTTC
TRBJ1-5	NA	TRBV7-2	few	CASSIPGWGQPQHF	TGTGCCAGCAGCATACCAGGGTGGGGACAGCCCCAGCATTTT
TRBJ2-5	TRBD1	TRBV11-2	NA	CASSWGTGVRETQYF	TGTGCCAGCAGCTGGGGGACAGGCGTGAGGGAGACCCAGTACTTC
TRBJ1-2	NA	TRBV27	NA	CASSHDGGLQGYTF	TGTGCCAGCAGCCATGACGGGGGCCTACAGGGCTACACCTTC
TRBJ1-5	NA	TRBV7-2	many	CASSLVGNQPQHF	TGTGCCAGCAGCTTAGTGGGCAATCAGCCCCAGCATTTT
TRBJ2-2	NA	TRBV6-5	many	CASSYSRGRGELFF	TGTGCCAGCAGTTACTCGAGAGGTAGAGGGGAGCTGTTTTTT
TRBJ2-5	NA	TRBV25-1	many	CASSEGGALETQYF	TGTGCCAGCAGTGAAGGGGGGGCCCTCGAGACCCAGTACTTC
TRBJ2-3	TRBD2	TRBV6-2/TRBV6-3	many	CASSFNSASGVGVDTQYF	TGTGCCAGCAGTTTCAACTCGGCGAGCGGGGTAGGAGTAGATACGCAGTATTTT
TRBJ1-2	TRBD1	TRBV20-1	many	CSAPLETGPYGYTF	TGCAGTGCCCCCTTAGAGACAGGGCCATATGGCTACACCTTC
TRBJ1-5	NA	TRBV2	many	CASSVQDNQPQHF	TGTGCCAGCAGTGTGCAGGACAATCAGCCCCAGCATTTT
TRBJ1-2	NA	TRBV18	many	CASSPGGADYGYTF	TGTGCCAGCTCACCAGGGGGCGCCGACTATGGCTACACCTTC
TRBJ2-3	NA	TRBV25-1	many	CASTKWGDTQYF	TGTGCCAGCACTAAGTGGGGGGATACGCAGTATTTT
TRBJ2-4	NA	TRBV6-5	many	CASSTLGTFGNIQYF	TGTGCCAGCAGTACTCTAGGGACGTTCGGAAACATTCAGTACTTC
TRBJ1-1	NA	TRBV18	NA	CASSLELGQNTEAFF	TGTGCCAGCTCACTCGAACTGGGACAGAACACTGAAGCTTTCTTT
TRBJ2-3	NA	TRBV9	many	CASSPHQLADTQYF	TGTGCCAGCAGCCCCCACCAACTCGCAGATACGCAGTATTTT
TRBJ2-3	NA	TRBV5-4	many	CASSLSLGDTDTQYF	TGTGCCAGCAGCTTGTCGCTCGGGGACACAGATACGCAGTATTTT
TRBJ2-3	NA	TRBV2	few	CASSGRLGGSDTQYF	TGTGCCAGCAGTGGCCGGTTAGGGGGGTCAGATACGCAGTATTTT
TRBJ2-3	NA	TRBV7-2	few	CASSYAGPTDTQYF	TGTGCCAGCAGCTATGCAGGACCCACAGATACGCAGTATTTT
TRBJ2-7	TRBD1	TRBV7-9	few	CASSSLSLAPWDSPYEQYF	TGTGCCAGCAGCTCCTTATCCCTCGCGCCTTGGGACAGCCCCTACGAGCAGTACTTC
TRBJ2-7	TRBD1	TRBV5-1	NA	CASSQRQGPYEQYF	TGCGCCAGCAGCCAAAGACAGGGCCCCTACGAGCAGTACTTC
TRBJ2-3	NA	TRBV4-1	many	CASSQEFTSGDTQYF	TGCGCCAGCAGCCAAGAGTTCACGTCTGGAGATACGCAGTATTTT
TRBJ2-4	NA	TRBV11-2	many	CASNKLGGAKAKNIQYF	TGTGCCAGCAACAAGCTGGGGGGGGCGAAAGCCAAAAACATTCAGTACTTC
TRBJ2-6	NA	TRBV7-9	few	CASSFGRSGANVLTF	TGTGCCAGCAGCTTTGGAAGGTCTGGGGCCAACGTCCTGACTTTC
TRBJ2-3	TRBD1	TRBV5-1	few	CASWTGDTQYF	TGCGCCAGCTGGACAGGAGATACGCAGTATTTT
TRBJ2-1	TRBD2	TRBV11-2	many	CASSPSGGHYNEQFF	TGTGCCAGCAGCCCCAGCGGGGGGCACTACAATGAGCAGTTCTTC
TRBJ1-2	TRBD1	TRBV27	many	CASSRGQGAVNGYTF	TGTGCCAGCAGTCGCGGACAGGGGGCAGTTAATGGCTACACCTTC
TRBJ1-2	NA	TRBV5-1	few	CASSTHLPNYGYTF	TGCGCCAGCAGCACCCATTTACCAAACTATGGCTACACCTTC
TRBJ2-3	NA	TRBV20-1	many	CSARRGGTDTQYF	TGCAGTGCTAGACGGGGCGGCACAGATACGCAGTATTTT
TRBJ1-3	NA	TRBV3-1	few	CASSQASGNTIYF	TGTGCCAGCAGCCAAGCGTCTGGAAACACCATATATTTT
TRBJ1-5	NA	TRBV5-1	many	CASSLVYNQPQHF	TGCGCCAGCAGCTTGGTCTACAATCAGCCCCAGCATTTT
TRBJ1-2	NA	TRBV5-1	many	CASSLDRNYGYTF	TGCGCCAGCAGCTTGGACAGGAACTATGGCTACACCTTC
TRBJ1-2	TRBD1	TRBV2	many	CASSTDRNYGYTF	TGTGCCAGCAGTACGGACAGGAACTATGGCTACACCTTC
TRBJ2-7	TRBD1	TRBV19	NA	CASSMGQSLEQYF	TGTGCCAGTAGTATGGGACAGTCGCTCGAGCAGTACTTC
TRBJ1-2	NA	TRBV7-2	few	CASSSLEGANYGYTF	TGTGCCAGCAGCTCGTTGGAAGGGGCTAACTATGGCTACACCTTC
TRBJ2-4	NA	TRBV20-1	NA	CSARIPQAAKNIQYF	TGCAGTGCTAGAATCCCACAGGCGGCCAAAAACATTCAGTACTTC